The clone carrying this T cell receptor beta chain appeared many times. Time point of the sample: patch test 1, 2 weeks after DPC sensitization. Treatment of the sample: therapeutic diphenylcyclopropenone sensitization with weekly scalp DPC. Alopecia patients deemed DPC-suitable, aged 18 to 70, excluding pregnancy. The V gene lost 2 bases and the J gene lost 4 bases, with 8 bases spanning the gap. CDR1 and CDR2 (germline): KGHDR, SFDVKD. This CDR3 is built from 14 residues. This entry comes from a study of human T cells and chemical hapten exposure. TCRdb recomputed calls from the RACE reads with MiXCR, one row per CDR3 protein. The sample includes some 400,000 distinct CDR3 sequences, approximately 5.1% of them seen just once.

This chain uses TRBV24-1 with TRBJ1-5; D gene uncertain. This TCR was sampled from a woman between 45 and 60 years old with alopecia areata. Some clones in this sample may be carry-over from other donors' samples. The specimen was whole blood, collected in connection with sensitization to the hapten diphenylcyclopropenone (DPC). The CDR3 sequence: CATSDSGPNQPQHF. The CDR3 coding sequence is TGTGCCACCAGTGATTCTGGGCCGAATCAGCCCCAGCATTTT.